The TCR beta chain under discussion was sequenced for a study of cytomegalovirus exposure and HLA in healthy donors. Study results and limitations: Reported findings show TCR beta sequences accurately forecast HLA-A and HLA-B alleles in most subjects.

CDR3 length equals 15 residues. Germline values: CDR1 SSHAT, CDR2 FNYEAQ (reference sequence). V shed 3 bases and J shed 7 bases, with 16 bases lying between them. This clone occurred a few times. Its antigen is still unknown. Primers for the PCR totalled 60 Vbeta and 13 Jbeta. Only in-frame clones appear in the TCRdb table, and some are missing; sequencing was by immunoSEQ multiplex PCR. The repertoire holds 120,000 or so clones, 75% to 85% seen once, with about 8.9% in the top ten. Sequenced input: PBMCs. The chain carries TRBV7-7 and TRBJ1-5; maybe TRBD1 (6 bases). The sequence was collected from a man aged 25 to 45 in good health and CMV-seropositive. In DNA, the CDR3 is TGTGCCAGCAGCTTTCAAACAGGGTTTCGGCAGCCCCAGCATTTT. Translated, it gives CASSFQTGFRQPQHF. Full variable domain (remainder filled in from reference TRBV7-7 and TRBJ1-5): GAGVSQSPRYKVTKRGQDVTLRCDPISSHATLYWYQQALGQGPEFLTYFNYEAQPDKSGLPSDRFSAERPEGSISTLTIQRTEQRDSAMYRCASSFQTGFRQPQHFGDGTRLSIL.